The 29 T cell receptor beta chains presented below share a single source sample, sequenced in a study of blood T cell repertoires in COVID-19 (dated by TCRdb to about 2020). Library prep was done by the immunoSEQ multiplex PCR assay. TCRdb stores this immuneACCESS table with in-frame sequences only. Part of the clones is absent; in the studies checked, under half of the shortfall reflects unresolved V genes, and no reason is known for the rest. For this sample the table gives about 200,000 clones, of which 85% were detected only once. Together, the top ten hold roughly a sixth of the sample. The sequencing input was PBMCs or T cells enriched from blood (not recorded which). The source of these receptors is a man in his forties who had recovered from COVID-19.

This clone was seen only a few times. This chain uses TRBV5-1 with TRBJ2-7; 7 bases match TRBD1. The J segment lost 3 bases and the V segment lost 4 bases, leaving 10 bases of the junction unmatched. Germline V gene lookup returns CDR1 SGHRS and CDR2 YFSETQ. The CDR3 totals 15 residues. In DNA, the CDR3 is TGCGCCAGCAGCCCGCTGGGACAGATAAACTACGAGCAGTACTTC. Its protein product is CASSPLGQINYEQYF.

V is TRBV4-2 and J is TRBJ2-7; tentative D call: TRBD2 (5 bases). V lost 0 bases to trimming and J lost 2 bases, with 11 bases between them. CDR3 length equals 15 residues. Germline assignment: CDR1 LGHNA and CDR2 YNFKEQ. DNA of the CDR3: TGTGCCAGCAGCCAAGAGGAGGACGGGACCTACGAGCAGTACTTC. Translation: CASSQEEDGTYEQYF.

The CDR3 DNA reads TGTGCCACCAGCAGAGATCTCCAGGGTGATGCGACAGATACGCAGTATTTT. Translating it yields CATSRDLQGDATDTQYF. The chain carries TRBV15 and TRBJ2-3; perhaps TRBD1 as D (5 bases). Looked up from germline, CDR1 is LNHNV and CDR2 is YYDKDF (reference sequence). The V gene lost 0 bases and the J gene lost 3 bases, with 16 bases spanning the gap. The CDR3 spans 17 residues.

The V and J genes are TRBV7-2 and TRBJ1-1; D is undetermined. V lost 2 bases to trimming and J lost 1 base, with 5 bases between them. This CDR3 spans 13 amino acids. CDR1 and CDR2 from the germline V gene are SGHTA and FQGNSA. CDR3 sequence reads: CASSLWPNTEAFF. In nucleotides, the CDR3 is TGTGCCAGCAGCTTATGGCCGAACACTGAAGCTTTCTTT.

The V gene is TRBV28, the J gene TRBJ1-1; D is unresolved. The CDR3 has 12 residues. Germline CDR1 MDHEN, CDR2 SYDVKM. V was cut by 5 bases and J by 6 bases, with 10 bases left in between. The CDR3 DNA sequence: TGTGCCAGCAGTCATAGTTTGGCTGAAGCTTTCTTT. Translating gives CASSHSLAEAFF.

This clone appeared a single time. The rearrangement joins TRBV10-1 to TRBJ2-5; a possible D gene is TRBD2 (6 bases). V gave up 8 bases and J gave up 5 bases, with 21 bases separating them. The CDR3 runs 15 residues. CDR1 and CDR2 from the germline V gene are WNHNN and SYGVQD (reference sequence). CDR3 in amino acids: CASPSGPPGVETQYF. CDR3 DNA sequence: TGCGCCAGCCCAAGCGGGCCTCCGGGCGTGGAGACCCAGTACTTC.

The CDR3 DNA sequence: TGCGCCAGCAGCTTGACGAGAGGCTATGGCTACACCTTC. It encodes CASSLTRGYGYTF. The rearrangement joins TRBV5-1 to TRBJ1-2; no firm D call. This CDR3 contains 13 residues. Trimming took off 1 base at V and 4 bases at J, with 8 bases between the two ends. Per the germline V gene, CDR1 is SGHRS and CDR2 is YFSETQ. The full variable domain, with the rest looked up from reference TRBV5-1 and TRBJ1-2, is KAGVTQTPRYLIKTRGQQVTLSCSPISGHRSVSWYQQTPGQGLQFLFEYFSETQRNKGNFPGRFSGRQFSNSRSEMNVSTLELGDSALYLCASSLTRGYGYTFGSGTRLTVV.

The V gene is TRBV24-1, the J gene TRBJ2-1; 10 bases agree with TRBD2. Germline trimming cut 1 base from V and 2 bases from J; bases unmatched to any gene: 1. The germline gives CDR1 KGHDR, CDR2 SFDVKD. The CDR3 is made up of 16 amino acids. The CDR3 spells CATSDFGTSAYNEQFF. The CDR3 coding sequence is TGTGCCACCAGTGATTTCGGGACTAGCGCCTACAATGAGCAGTTCTTC.

The gene calls are TRBV15 and TRBJ1-2; TRBD1 agrees at 7 bases. Germline V gene lookup returns CDR1 LNHNV and CDR2 YYDKDF (reference sequence). V trimming: 0 bases; J trimming: 3 bases; junction bases outside the gene matches: 1. The CDR3 contains 14 residues. The CDR3 DNA is TGTGCCACCAGCAGAGACGGGACAGACTATGGCTACACCTTC. Protein sequence: CATSRDGTDYGYTF.

The chain has TRBV7-3 and TRBJ1-3; 7 nucleotides match TRBD1. J lost 6 bases, V lost 5 bases, and 7 bases had no gene match. The CDR3 is made up of 14 amino acids. CDR1 SGHTA and CDR2 FQGTGA come from the germline V gene. CDR3 protein: CASSLGGTENTIYF. DNA of the CDR3: TGTGCCAGCAGCCTAGGTGGGACAGAAAACACCATATATTTT.

The chain employs TRBV28 and TRBJ2-7, with 10 nucleotides matching TRBD2. Germline CDR1 and CDR2: MDHEN and SYDVKM. The CDR3 is 14 residues long. Trimming removed 7 bases from V and 2 bases from J; junction bases left unmatched: 5. CDR3 amino acids: CASTSGRAPYEQYF. The CDR3 bases are TGTGCCAGCACCAGCGGGAGGGCCCCCTACGAGCAGTACTTC.

Concerning this clone itself: The sample has other DNA sequences that encode this CDR3 too. The V and J genes are TRBV5-4 and TRBJ2-7; maybe TRBD1 (6 bases). CDR1 is SGHNT and CDR2 is YYREEE in the germline V gene (reference sequence). The CDR3 is 12 amino acids. Deletions cut 3 bases from V and 3 bases from J, with 7 bases between. CDR3 sequence reads: CASSSDSYEQYF. The DNA for the CDR3 is TGTGCCAGCAGCTCGGACAGCTACGAGCAGTACTTC.

The J gene is TRBJ1-5, the V gene TRBV13; D unclear. This CDR3 is built from 15 residues. Between the trimmed V and J ends, which lost 0 bases and 7 bases, there was a span of 13 bases. Looked up from germline, CDR1 is PRHDT and CDR2 is FYEKMQ (reference sequence). The DNA for the CDR3 is TGTGCCAGCAGCTTAGGGTTTAACACGGGGCAGCCCCAGCATTTT. It encodes CASSLGFNTGQPQHF.

The chain links TRBV15 to TRBJ2-1; 7 bases match TRBD2. This CDR3 is built from 17 residues. Germline values: CDR1 LNHNV, CDR2 YYDKDF (reference sequence). V shed 3 bases and J 1 base; nucleotides not matched to a gene: 9. The CDR3 nucleotides are TGTGCCACCAGCAGCACCAGGGCGGGAGCGTCCTACAATGAGCAGTTCTTC. It is translated as CATSSTRAGASYNEQFF.

In the case of this clone: Other DNA sequences in the same sample also yield this CDR3. The rearrangement links TRBV5-1 to TRBJ2-7; no definite D call. CDR1 SGHRS and CDR2 YFSETQ come from the germline V gene. This CDR3 region has 13 residues. Trimming removed 5 bases from V and 2 bases from J, with 11 bases in between. The chain's CDR3 is CASSSGSPYEQYF. Written as DNA, the CDR3 is TGCGCCAGCAGTTCAGGTTCCCCCTACGAGCAGTACTTC.

The chain couples TRBV29-1 to TRBJ2-2; perhaps TRBD2 as D (6 bases). This CDR3 has 15 amino acids. In germline, CDR1 is SQVTM, CDR2 ANQGSEA. V dropped 7 bases and J dropped 7 bases, with 22 bases sitting between them. The CDR3 reads CSARGSREEVGELFF. CDR3 DNA sequence: TGCAGCGCCCGCGGCTCCAGGGAGGAGGTCGGGGAGCTGTTTTTT.

The chain couples TRBV20-1 to TRBJ2-7; maybe TRBD2 (5 bases). This CDR3 comprises 13 residues. Between the trimmed V and J ends, which lost 3 bases and 3 bases, there was a span of 12 bases. Germline assignment: CDR1 DFQATT and CDR2 SNEGSKA (reference sequence). CDR3 bases: TGCAGTGCTAGTTTTCTAGGGAGCTACGAGCAGTACTTC. Residues: CSASFLGSYEQYF.

The V call is TRBV14, the J call TRBJ1-2; 8 bases are shared with TRBD1. The CDR3 sequence is 15 residues long. Germline-derived CDR1 and CDR2 are SGHDN and FVKESK. V gave up 1 base and J gave up 3 bases; unmatched junction bases: 4. The CDR3: CASSQVQGADYGYTF. For the CDR3, the DNA is TGTGCCAGCAGCCAAGTGCAGGGGGCCGACTATGGCTACACCTTC.

V usage is TRBV7-8 and J usage is TRBJ1-6; TRBD1 is a possible D gene (5 bases). V shed 0 bases and J shed 7 bases, with 7 bases lying between them. The CDR3 is 14 amino acids. Germline CDR1 SGHVS, CDR2 FQNEAQ. This chain's CDR3 is CASSLAGGNSPLHF. The DNA for the CDR3 is TGTGCCAGCAGCTTAGCCGGGGGGAATTCACCCCTCCACTTT.

This sequence joins TRBV30 and TRBJ2-7; 11 bases are a match to TRBD1. The CDR3 has 14 amino acids. CDR1 and CDR2 (germline): GTSNPN, SVGIG (reference sequence). Trimming took 1 base from V and 4 from J; bases not matched to a gene: 3. CDR3 residues: CAWSEDRGRYEQYF. The CDR3 DNA reads TGTGCCTGGAGTGAGGACAGGGGGCGATACGAGCAGTACTTC.

This clone was detected only a few times. The rearrangement links TRBV11-3 to TRBJ1-3, with D possibly being TRBD1 (5 bases). The CDR3 sequence is 15 residues long. V was shortened by 5 bases and J by 1 base, with 12 bases between the two germline ends. Germline loops: CDR1 SGHNT, CDR2 YENEEA. The CDR3 reads CASSPVQGSGNTIYF. The CDR3 coding sequence is TGTGCCAGCAGCCCCGTCCAGGGATCTGGAAACACCATATATTTT.

This chain connects TRBV11-2 to TRBJ1-1; D gene ambiguous. Trimming stripped 3 bases from V and 5 bases from J, with 13 bases between. CDR3 length: 14 residues. CDR1 is SGHAT and CDR2 is FQNNGV in the germline V gene. CDR3 amino acids: CASSFRESWTEAFF. The CDR3 DNA reads TGTGCCAGCAGCTTTCGTGAGAGTTGGACTGAAGCTTTCTTT.

The CDR3 DNA reads TGTGCCAGCATTAAACTAGCGGGGGAATACAATGAGCAGTTCTTC. Translation gives CASIKLAGEYNEQFF. V is TRBV6-5 and J is TRBJ2-1, with TRBD2 matching 11 bases. The junction had 6 bases not matched to a gene; V was cut back by 7 bases and J by 4 bases. This CDR3 comprises 15 residues. Germline V gene data show CDR1 as MNHEY and CDR2 as SVGAGI.

The chain has TRBV2 and TRBJ1-3, with D possibly matching TRBD1 (5 bases). Germline V gene lookup returns CDR1 SNHLY and CDR2 FYNNEI. CDR3 length: 15 residues. With 6 bases removed from V and 2 bases from J, the gap between germline ends came to 14 bases. CDR3 DNA: TGTGCCAGCAGGAACCGGGGGGGGACTGGAAACACCATATATTTT. As protein: CASRNRGGTGNTIYF.

The chain joins TRBV9 to TRBJ2-1; TRBD2 aligns across 13 bases. The CDR3 runs to 14 residues. With V trimmed by 2 bases and J by 9 bases, 2 bases remained unmatched. Germline CDR1 and CDR2: SGDLS and YYNGEE. As DNA, the CDR3 is TGTGCCAGCAGCGTGGGACTAGCGGGAAGTGAGCAGTTCTTC. It yields the protein CASSVGLAGSEQFF.

The CDR3 DNA reads as TGTGCCAGCAGCCCTGAGGGTAGCAACAATGAGCAGTTCTTC. This encodes CASSPEGSNNEQFF. The rearrangement links TRBV28 to TRBJ2-1, with a possible D match to TRBD2 (5 bases). The CDR3 is made up of 14 amino acids. V lost 6 bases to trimming and J lost 5 bases, with 14 bases between them. Germline V CDR1 and CDR2: MDHEN, SYDVKM.

This sequence joins TRBV2 and TRBJ1-2, with D perhaps matching TRBD1 (6 bases). Trimming took off 6 bases at V and 3 bases at J, with 20 bases between the two ends. In germline, CDR1 is SNHLY, CDR2 FYNNEI. The CDR3 is 16 residues long. The CDR3 DNA sequence: TGTGCCAGCAGCATCATTCCCGAAGGACAGCACTATGGCTACACCTTC. Encoded protein: CASSIIPEGQHYGYTF.

J is TRBJ2-7 and V is TRBV4-1; D possibly corresponds to TRBD2 (6 bases). The V end lost 4 bases, the J end lost 3 bases, and 16 bases lay between the germline ends. Germline CDR1 MGHRA, CDR2 YSYEKL. The CDR3 consists of 15 residues. The CDR3 sequence: CASSPRDGGVYEQYF. The CDR3 DNA is TGCGCCAGCAGCCCCCGGGACGGAGGGGTCTACGAGCAGTACTTC.

A single count supports this clone. The CDR3: CASSRRNGGESSYNEQFF. The CDR3 nucleotides read TGTGCCAGCTCACGAAGAAACGGGGGGGAGTCGTCCTACAATGAGCAGTTCTTC. This chain connects TRBV18 to TRBJ2-1; 8 nucleotides match TRBD2. The CDR3 runs to 18 residues. Germline V gene data show CDR1 as KGHSH and CDR2 as LQKENI. V trimming: 4 bases; J trimming: 1 base; junction bases outside the gene matches: 12.